This TCR beta chain was sequenced for a study of cytomegalovirus exposure and HLA in healthy donors. General observations from the study: Presence/absence analyses treated sequencing depth as roughly uniform across donors. The authors later found HLA-associated TCR beta chains more clonally expanded than equally common others.

The PCR was carried out with 60 Vbeta primers and 13 Jbeta primers. Data came from immunoSEQ multiplex PCR; TCRdb stores just in-frame clones and leaves some out. The table lists 150,000 to 200,000 clones, approximately 70% of them singletons. Trimming removed 3 bases at V and 0 bases at J, with 21 bases between. There are 19 residues in the CDR3. Per germline, CDR1 SGHTA and CDR2 FQGNSA. In the case of this clone: Its antigen is still unknown.

Whereas donors were nominally healthy upon sampling, unrecorded immune exposures were probable. This clonotype was obtained from a woman aged 25 to 39 in good health and CMV-seronegative. This chain links TRBV7-2 with TRBJ2-1; a weak D match, TRBD2 (6 bases). The material sequenced was PBMCs. The CDR3 coding sequence is TGTGCCAGCAGCTTCTATACAGCTTGGGACTTGAGCTCCTACAATGAGCAGTTCTTC. The encoded protein is CASSFYTAWDLSSYNEQFF.